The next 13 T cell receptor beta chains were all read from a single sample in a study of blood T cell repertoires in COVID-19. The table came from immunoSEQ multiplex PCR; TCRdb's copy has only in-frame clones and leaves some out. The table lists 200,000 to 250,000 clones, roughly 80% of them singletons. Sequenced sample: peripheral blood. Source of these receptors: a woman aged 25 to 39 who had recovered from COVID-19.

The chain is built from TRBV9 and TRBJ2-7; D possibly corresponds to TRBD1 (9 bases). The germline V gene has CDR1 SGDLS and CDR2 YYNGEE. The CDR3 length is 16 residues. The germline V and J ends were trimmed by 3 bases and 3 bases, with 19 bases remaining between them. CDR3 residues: CASSGAGGQGLYEQYF. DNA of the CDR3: TGTGCCAGCAGCGGGGCGGGGGGACAGGGACTCTACGAGCAGTACTTC.

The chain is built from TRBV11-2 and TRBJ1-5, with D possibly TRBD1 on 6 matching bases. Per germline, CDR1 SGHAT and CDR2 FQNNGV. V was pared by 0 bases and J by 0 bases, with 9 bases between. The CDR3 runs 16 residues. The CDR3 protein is CASSLEVRGSNQPQHF. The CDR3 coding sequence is TGTGCCAGCAGCTTAGAAGTCAGGGGTAGCAATCAGCCCCAGCATTTT.

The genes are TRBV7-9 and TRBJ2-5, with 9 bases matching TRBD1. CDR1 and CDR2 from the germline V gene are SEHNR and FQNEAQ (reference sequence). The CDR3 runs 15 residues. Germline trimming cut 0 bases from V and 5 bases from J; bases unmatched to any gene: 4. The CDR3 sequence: CASSLATTGGETQYF. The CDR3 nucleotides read TGTGCCAGCAGCTTAGCGACAACAGGGGGCGAGACCCAGTACTTC.

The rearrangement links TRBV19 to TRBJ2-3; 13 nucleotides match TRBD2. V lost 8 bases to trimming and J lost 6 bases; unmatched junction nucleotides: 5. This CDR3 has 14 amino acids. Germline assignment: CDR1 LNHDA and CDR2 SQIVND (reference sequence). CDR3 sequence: CASRTTSGRDTQYF. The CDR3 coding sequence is TGTGCCAGTCGAACGACTAGCGGGAGGGATACGCAGTATTTT.

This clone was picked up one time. CDR3 nucleotide sequence: TGTGCCAGTAGCCCACTGACAGATCAGCCCCAGCATTTT. Translating it yields CASSPLTDQPQHF. V gene TRBV19 combines with J gene TRBJ1-5, with D possibly TRBD1 on 5 matching bases. Germline CDR1 is LNHDA and CDR2 is SQIVND (reference sequence). Trimming took off 6 bases at V and 5 bases at J, with 11 bases between the two ends. The CDR3 consists of 13 residues.

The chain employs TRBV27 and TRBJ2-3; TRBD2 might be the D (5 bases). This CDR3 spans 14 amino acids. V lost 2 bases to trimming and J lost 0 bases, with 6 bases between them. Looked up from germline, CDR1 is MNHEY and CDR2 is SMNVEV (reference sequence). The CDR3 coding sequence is TGTGCCAGCAGTTTAGGACTTAGCACAGATACGCAGTATTTT. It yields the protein CASSLGLSTDTQYF.

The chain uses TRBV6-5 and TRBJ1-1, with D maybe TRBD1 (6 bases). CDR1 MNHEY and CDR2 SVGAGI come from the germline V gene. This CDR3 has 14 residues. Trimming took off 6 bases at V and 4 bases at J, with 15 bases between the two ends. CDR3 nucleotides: TGTGCCAGCAGGGTGGTGGGGGCGCGCACTGAAGCTTTCTTT. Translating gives CASRVVGARTEAFF.

The CDR3 loop is CASRGTGLDEQFF. The CDR3 bases are TGCGCCAGCAGAGGGACAGGGCTGGATGAGCAGTTCTTC. The V and J genes are TRBV5-1 and TRBJ2-1, with 9 nucleotides matching TRBD1. The CDR3 is made up of 13 amino acids. V lost 5 bases, J lost 8 bases, and 5 bases stayed unmatched. The germline V gene encodes CDR1 SGHRS and CDR2 YFSETQ.

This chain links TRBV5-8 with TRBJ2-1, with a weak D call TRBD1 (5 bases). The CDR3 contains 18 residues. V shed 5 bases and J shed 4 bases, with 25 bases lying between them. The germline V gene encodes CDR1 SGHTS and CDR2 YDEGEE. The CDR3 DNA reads TGTGCCAGCAGTCTCCTAACAGTGGGGCGACCTACTTACAATGAGCAGTTCTTC. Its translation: CASSLLTVGRPTYNEQFF.

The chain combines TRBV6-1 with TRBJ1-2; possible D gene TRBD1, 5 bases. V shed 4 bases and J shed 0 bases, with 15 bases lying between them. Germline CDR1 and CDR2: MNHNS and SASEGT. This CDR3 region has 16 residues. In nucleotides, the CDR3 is TGTGCCAGCAGTGCGTTCATCCAGGGAACTAACTATGGCTACACCTTC. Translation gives CASSAFIQGTNYGYTF.

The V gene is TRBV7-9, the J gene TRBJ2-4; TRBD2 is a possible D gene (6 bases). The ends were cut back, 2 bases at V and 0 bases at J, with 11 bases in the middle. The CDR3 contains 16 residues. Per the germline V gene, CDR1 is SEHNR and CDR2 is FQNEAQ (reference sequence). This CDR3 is CASSLSGTVAKNIQYF. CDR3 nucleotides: TGTGCCAGCAGCTTATCCGGGACTGTAGCCAAAAACATTCAGTACTTC.

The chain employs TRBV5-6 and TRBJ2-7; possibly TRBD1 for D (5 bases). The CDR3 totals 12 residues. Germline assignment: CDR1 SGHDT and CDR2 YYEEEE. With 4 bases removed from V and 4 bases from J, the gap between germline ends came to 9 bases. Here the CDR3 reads CASSRTFYEQYF. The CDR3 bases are TGTGCCAGCAGCCGGACATTTTACGAGCAGTACTTC.

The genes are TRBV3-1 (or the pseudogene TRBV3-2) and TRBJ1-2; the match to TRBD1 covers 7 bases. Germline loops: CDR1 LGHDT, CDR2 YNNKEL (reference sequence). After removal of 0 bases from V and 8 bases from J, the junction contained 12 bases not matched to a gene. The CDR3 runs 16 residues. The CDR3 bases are TGTGCCAGCAGCCAAGAAAGTAGGACAGGAGTCCGCGGCTACACCTTC. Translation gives CASSQESRTGVRGYTF.